A selection of T cell receptor beta chains follows, all from one sample in a study of identical twins. TCRdb ran MiXCR on the 5' RACE reads and lists one entry per CDR3 protein. The sample lists 600,000 to 700,000 distinct CDR3 sequences, roughly 20% occurring once. These data also featured in a second study, about T cells expressing NK-cell markers.

Sequencing used PBMCs. The receptors derive from a woman under 30 in good health. CDR3s include the opening cysteine and the closing phenylalanine or tryptophan. D genes are given only for firm matches. Clone size is stated in some rows and not others, as once, few, many or a class when expanded.

D: -; size: -; J: TRBJ2-2; V: TRBV20-1; length: 14; CDR3: CSATALYHTGELFF; DNA: TGCAGTGCTACAGCACTTTACCACACCGGGGAGCTGTTTTTT
D: -; size: many; J: TRBJ2-7; V: TRBV5-1; length: 18; CDR3: CASSLLTPGPPSGAEQYF; DNA: TGCGCCAGCAGCTTGCTCACCCCAGGGCCTCCTTCAGGGGCCGAGCAGTACTTC
D: -; size: -; J: TRBJ2-1; V: TRBV10-3; length: 11; CDR3: CAISEVNEQFF; DNA: TGTGCCATCAGTGAAGTGAACGAGCAGTTCTTC
D: -; size: -; J: TRBJ2-4; V: TRBV10-1; length: 14; CDR3: CASSESPSRNIQYF; DNA: TGCGCCAGCAGTGAGTCTCCATCAAGAAACATTCAGTACTTC
D: TRBD1; size: -; J: TRBJ1-2; V: TRBV10-3; length: 13; CDR3: CAISEDRGNGYTF; DNA: TGTGCCATCAGTGAGGACAGGGGGAATGGCTACACCTTC
D: TRBD2; size: -; J: TRBJ2-2; V: TRBV9; length: 15; CDR3: CASDRASGSIRELFF; DNA: TGTGCCAGCGACAGGGCTAGCGGGAGTATCAGGGAGCTGTTTTTT
D: -; size: -; J: TRBJ1-2; V: TRBV4-1; length: 16; CDR3: CASSVVGVQGTYGYTF; DNA: TGCGCCAGCAGCGTGGTTGGGGTACAGGGAACCTATGGCTACACCTTC
D: TRBD1; size: few; J: TRBJ2-2; V: TRBV12-3/TRBV12-4; length: 16; CDR3: CASSPRTGRFGGELFF; DNA: TGTGCCAGCAGCCCGCGGACAGGGCGTTTCGGCGGGGAGCTGTTTTTT
D: -; size: -; J: TRBJ2-7; V: TRBV7-2; length: 16; CDR3: CASSLVAGMSYYEQYF; DNA: TGTGCCAGCAGCTTAGTGGCCGGGATGAGCTACTACGAGCAGTACTTC
D: -; size: -; J: TRBJ2-5; V: TRBV19; length: 12; CDR3: CASSIGAATQYF; DNA: TGTGCCAGTAGTATAGGGGCAGCTACCCAGTACTTC
D: -; size: once; J: TRBJ2-3; V: TRBV6-4; length: 11; CDR3: CASSAGYTQYF; DNA: TGTGCCAGCAGTGCTGGGTATACGCAGTATTTT
D: TRBD2; size: many; J: TRBJ2-1; V: TRBV29-1; length: 17; CDR3: CSVKKLASGGPYNEQFF; DNA: TGCAGCGTCAAAAAGCTCGCTAGCGGGGGCCCTTACAATGAGCAGTTCTTC
D: TRBD2; size: few; J: TRBJ2-1; V: TRBV5-5; length: 18; CDR3: CASSFERGGALNVDEQFF; DNA: TGTGCCAGCAGCTTCGAACGCGGGGGGGCCCTTAATGTGGATGAGCAGTTCTTC